A selection of T cell receptor beta chains follows, all from one sample in a study of blood T cells in healthy people across ages. Each CDR3 protein gets one entry after TCRdb re-called the 5' RACE reads with MiXCR. The profile covers approximately 800,000 distinct CDR3 sequences, with about 61% appearing a single time and 20% to 30% taken by the ten largest. Sequenced: blood. These receptors all come from a man aged 35-49 years in good health. CDR3s include the opening cysteine and the closing phenylalanine or tryptophan. The order of the fields is V gene, J gene, CDR3 length, CDR3 protein.

V gene: TRBV14
J gene: TRBJ2-7
CDR3 length: 14
CDR3 protein: CASSQDSLGHEQYF

V gene: TRBV6-6
J gene: TRBJ2-1
CDR3 length: 12
CDR3 protein: CASSYSADEQFF

V gene: TRBV9
J gene: TRBJ2-1
CDR3 length: 15
CDR3 protein: CATGTGTGTYNEQFF

V gene: TRBV4-2
J gene: TRBJ2-2
CDR3 length: 16
CDR3 protein: CASSPAGGVGTGELFF

V gene: TRBV20-1
J gene: TRBJ2-7
CDR3 length: 15
CDR3 protein: CSVGVTAGGRYEQYF

V gene: TRBV14
J gene: TRBJ1-1
CDR3 length: 14
CDR3 protein: CASSQTQLNTEAFF

V gene: TRBV10-3
J gene: TRBJ2-1
CDR3 length: 13
CDR3 protein: CAIRPAGGGVQFF

V gene: TRBV20-1
J gene: TRBJ1-2
CDR3 length: 12
CDR3 protein: CCAARPHYGYTF

V gene: TRBV5-1
J gene: TRBJ2-7
CDR3 length: 15
CDR3 protein: CASSSQPGNSYEQYF

V gene: TRBV3-1
J gene: TRBJ2-5
CDR3 length: 15
CDR3 protein: CASSLSVAGTTEQYF

V gene: TRBV18
J gene: TRBJ2-5
CDR3 length: 13
CDR3 protein: CASSPQTTRTQYF

V gene: TRBV10-3
J gene: TRBJ2-4
CDR3 length: 13
CDR3 protein: CAIAAGEKNIQYF

V gene: TRBV24-1
J gene: TRBJ2-1
CDR3 length: 13
CDR3 protein: CATTPGPNNEQFF

V gene: TRBV7-8
J gene: .
CDR3 length: 15
CDR3 protein: CASSHSSENRVEQYF

V gene: TRBV6-2/TRBV6-3
J gene: TRBJ2-7
CDR3 length: 18
CDR3 protein: CASSYSEGLADWRNEQYF

V gene: TRBV5-1
J gene: .
CDR3 length: 14
CDR3 protein: CASSLAGLNYEQYF

V gene: TRBV28
J gene: TRBJ2-7
CDR3 length: 12
CDR3 protein: CASSNLIQEQYF

V gene: TRBV12-3/TRBV12-4
J gene: TRBJ1-5
CDR3 length: 12
CDR3 protein: CASSLMSQPQHF

V gene: TRBV6-6
J gene: TRBJ1-2
CDR3 length: 11
CDR3 protein: CASQQVYGYTF

V gene: TRBV4-1
J gene: TRBJ2-7
CDR3 length: 17
CDR3 protein: CASSQVLGTSNEGEQYF

V gene: TRBV24-1
J gene: TRBJ2-7
CDR3 length: 16
CDR3 protein: CATSDSPGQGTYEQYF

V gene: TRBV29-1
J gene: TRBJ2-3
CDR3 length: 15
CDR3 protein: CSVGSLSRRTDTQYF

V gene: TRBV27
J gene: TRBJ2-7
CDR3 length: 16
CDR3 protein: CASSLSDSMHSYEQYF

V gene: TRBV27
J gene: TRBJ2-7
CDR3 length: 13
CDR3 protein: CASSFDSVSEQYF

V gene: TRBV19
J gene: TRBJ2-1
CDR3 length: 15
CDR3 protein: CASRVARSSYNEQFF

V gene: TRBV4-3
J gene: TRBJ2-1
CDR3 length: 18
CDR3 protein: CASSQDLPGRTSRGEQFF

V gene: TRBV6-5
J gene: TRBJ1-2
CDR3 length: 15
CDR3 protein: CASSYLLGQDYGYTF

V gene: TRBV6-5
J gene: TRBJ2-2
CDR3 length: 13
CDR3 protein: CASSYFRAGELFF

V gene: TRBV6-1
J gene: TRBJ2-3
CDR3 length: 15
CDR3 protein: CASSGAGALTDTQYF

V gene: TRBV28
J gene: TRBJ2-2
CDR3 length: 15
CDR3 protein: CASSLGGVRTGELFF

V gene: TRBV30
J gene: TRBJ1-2
CDR3 length: 14
CDR3 protein: CAWSGGVPNYGYTF

V gene: TRBV7-2
J gene: .
CDR3 length: 14
CDR3 protein: CASSLTLAPYEQYF

V gene: TRBV12-3/TRBV12-4
J gene: TRBJ2-3
CDR3 length: 17
CDR3 protein: CAGSLFGVVGATDTQYF

V gene: TRBV29-1
J gene: TRBJ2-6
CDR3 length: 14
CDR3 protein: CSVDDLTGANVLTF

V gene: TRBV27
J gene: TRBJ2-7
CDR3 length: 16
CDR3 protein: CASIAELEFDSYEQYF

V gene: TRBV9
J gene: TRBJ2-1
CDR3 length: 19
CDR3 protein: CASSLRGERAQSSYNEQFF

V gene: TRBV11-2
J gene: TRBJ2-1
CDR3 length: 14
CDR3 protein: CASTTGRILNEQFF

V gene: TRBV7-2
J gene: TRBJ1-6
CDR3 length: 14
CDR3 protein: CASGSGTGTSPLHF

V gene: TRBV14
J gene: TRBJ1-2
CDR3 length: 16
CDR3 protein: CASSQAFTGPWGGYTF

V gene: TRBV28
J gene: TRBJ1-1
CDR3 length: 13
CDR3 protein: CASSPPWATEAFF

V gene: TRBV28
J gene: TRBJ2-3
CDR3 length: 15
CDR3 protein: CASSFMGQGTDTQYF

V gene: TRBV11-3
J gene: TRBJ2-3
CDR3 length: 15
CDR3 protein: CASSSRSGSVDTQYF

V gene: TRBV27
J gene: TRBJ2-5
CDR3 length: 15
CDR3 protein: CASRRLQRTTETQYF

V gene: TRBV25-1
J gene: TRBJ2-7
CDR3 length: 14
CDR3 protein: CASSERGSSYEQYF

V gene: TRBV6-2/TRBV6-3
J gene: TRBJ2-1
CDR3 length: 14
CDR3 protein: CASRPRGDYGEQFF

V gene: TRBV7-3
J gene: .
CDR3 length: 15
CDR3 protein: CASSLVGGAFSEQYF

V gene: TRBV5-1
J gene: TRBJ2-7
CDR3 length: 18
CDR3 protein: CASSKGQGTLLSSYEQYF

V gene: TRBV7-2
J gene: TRBJ1-4
CDR3 length: 15
CDR3 protein: CASSLGGGFNEKLFF